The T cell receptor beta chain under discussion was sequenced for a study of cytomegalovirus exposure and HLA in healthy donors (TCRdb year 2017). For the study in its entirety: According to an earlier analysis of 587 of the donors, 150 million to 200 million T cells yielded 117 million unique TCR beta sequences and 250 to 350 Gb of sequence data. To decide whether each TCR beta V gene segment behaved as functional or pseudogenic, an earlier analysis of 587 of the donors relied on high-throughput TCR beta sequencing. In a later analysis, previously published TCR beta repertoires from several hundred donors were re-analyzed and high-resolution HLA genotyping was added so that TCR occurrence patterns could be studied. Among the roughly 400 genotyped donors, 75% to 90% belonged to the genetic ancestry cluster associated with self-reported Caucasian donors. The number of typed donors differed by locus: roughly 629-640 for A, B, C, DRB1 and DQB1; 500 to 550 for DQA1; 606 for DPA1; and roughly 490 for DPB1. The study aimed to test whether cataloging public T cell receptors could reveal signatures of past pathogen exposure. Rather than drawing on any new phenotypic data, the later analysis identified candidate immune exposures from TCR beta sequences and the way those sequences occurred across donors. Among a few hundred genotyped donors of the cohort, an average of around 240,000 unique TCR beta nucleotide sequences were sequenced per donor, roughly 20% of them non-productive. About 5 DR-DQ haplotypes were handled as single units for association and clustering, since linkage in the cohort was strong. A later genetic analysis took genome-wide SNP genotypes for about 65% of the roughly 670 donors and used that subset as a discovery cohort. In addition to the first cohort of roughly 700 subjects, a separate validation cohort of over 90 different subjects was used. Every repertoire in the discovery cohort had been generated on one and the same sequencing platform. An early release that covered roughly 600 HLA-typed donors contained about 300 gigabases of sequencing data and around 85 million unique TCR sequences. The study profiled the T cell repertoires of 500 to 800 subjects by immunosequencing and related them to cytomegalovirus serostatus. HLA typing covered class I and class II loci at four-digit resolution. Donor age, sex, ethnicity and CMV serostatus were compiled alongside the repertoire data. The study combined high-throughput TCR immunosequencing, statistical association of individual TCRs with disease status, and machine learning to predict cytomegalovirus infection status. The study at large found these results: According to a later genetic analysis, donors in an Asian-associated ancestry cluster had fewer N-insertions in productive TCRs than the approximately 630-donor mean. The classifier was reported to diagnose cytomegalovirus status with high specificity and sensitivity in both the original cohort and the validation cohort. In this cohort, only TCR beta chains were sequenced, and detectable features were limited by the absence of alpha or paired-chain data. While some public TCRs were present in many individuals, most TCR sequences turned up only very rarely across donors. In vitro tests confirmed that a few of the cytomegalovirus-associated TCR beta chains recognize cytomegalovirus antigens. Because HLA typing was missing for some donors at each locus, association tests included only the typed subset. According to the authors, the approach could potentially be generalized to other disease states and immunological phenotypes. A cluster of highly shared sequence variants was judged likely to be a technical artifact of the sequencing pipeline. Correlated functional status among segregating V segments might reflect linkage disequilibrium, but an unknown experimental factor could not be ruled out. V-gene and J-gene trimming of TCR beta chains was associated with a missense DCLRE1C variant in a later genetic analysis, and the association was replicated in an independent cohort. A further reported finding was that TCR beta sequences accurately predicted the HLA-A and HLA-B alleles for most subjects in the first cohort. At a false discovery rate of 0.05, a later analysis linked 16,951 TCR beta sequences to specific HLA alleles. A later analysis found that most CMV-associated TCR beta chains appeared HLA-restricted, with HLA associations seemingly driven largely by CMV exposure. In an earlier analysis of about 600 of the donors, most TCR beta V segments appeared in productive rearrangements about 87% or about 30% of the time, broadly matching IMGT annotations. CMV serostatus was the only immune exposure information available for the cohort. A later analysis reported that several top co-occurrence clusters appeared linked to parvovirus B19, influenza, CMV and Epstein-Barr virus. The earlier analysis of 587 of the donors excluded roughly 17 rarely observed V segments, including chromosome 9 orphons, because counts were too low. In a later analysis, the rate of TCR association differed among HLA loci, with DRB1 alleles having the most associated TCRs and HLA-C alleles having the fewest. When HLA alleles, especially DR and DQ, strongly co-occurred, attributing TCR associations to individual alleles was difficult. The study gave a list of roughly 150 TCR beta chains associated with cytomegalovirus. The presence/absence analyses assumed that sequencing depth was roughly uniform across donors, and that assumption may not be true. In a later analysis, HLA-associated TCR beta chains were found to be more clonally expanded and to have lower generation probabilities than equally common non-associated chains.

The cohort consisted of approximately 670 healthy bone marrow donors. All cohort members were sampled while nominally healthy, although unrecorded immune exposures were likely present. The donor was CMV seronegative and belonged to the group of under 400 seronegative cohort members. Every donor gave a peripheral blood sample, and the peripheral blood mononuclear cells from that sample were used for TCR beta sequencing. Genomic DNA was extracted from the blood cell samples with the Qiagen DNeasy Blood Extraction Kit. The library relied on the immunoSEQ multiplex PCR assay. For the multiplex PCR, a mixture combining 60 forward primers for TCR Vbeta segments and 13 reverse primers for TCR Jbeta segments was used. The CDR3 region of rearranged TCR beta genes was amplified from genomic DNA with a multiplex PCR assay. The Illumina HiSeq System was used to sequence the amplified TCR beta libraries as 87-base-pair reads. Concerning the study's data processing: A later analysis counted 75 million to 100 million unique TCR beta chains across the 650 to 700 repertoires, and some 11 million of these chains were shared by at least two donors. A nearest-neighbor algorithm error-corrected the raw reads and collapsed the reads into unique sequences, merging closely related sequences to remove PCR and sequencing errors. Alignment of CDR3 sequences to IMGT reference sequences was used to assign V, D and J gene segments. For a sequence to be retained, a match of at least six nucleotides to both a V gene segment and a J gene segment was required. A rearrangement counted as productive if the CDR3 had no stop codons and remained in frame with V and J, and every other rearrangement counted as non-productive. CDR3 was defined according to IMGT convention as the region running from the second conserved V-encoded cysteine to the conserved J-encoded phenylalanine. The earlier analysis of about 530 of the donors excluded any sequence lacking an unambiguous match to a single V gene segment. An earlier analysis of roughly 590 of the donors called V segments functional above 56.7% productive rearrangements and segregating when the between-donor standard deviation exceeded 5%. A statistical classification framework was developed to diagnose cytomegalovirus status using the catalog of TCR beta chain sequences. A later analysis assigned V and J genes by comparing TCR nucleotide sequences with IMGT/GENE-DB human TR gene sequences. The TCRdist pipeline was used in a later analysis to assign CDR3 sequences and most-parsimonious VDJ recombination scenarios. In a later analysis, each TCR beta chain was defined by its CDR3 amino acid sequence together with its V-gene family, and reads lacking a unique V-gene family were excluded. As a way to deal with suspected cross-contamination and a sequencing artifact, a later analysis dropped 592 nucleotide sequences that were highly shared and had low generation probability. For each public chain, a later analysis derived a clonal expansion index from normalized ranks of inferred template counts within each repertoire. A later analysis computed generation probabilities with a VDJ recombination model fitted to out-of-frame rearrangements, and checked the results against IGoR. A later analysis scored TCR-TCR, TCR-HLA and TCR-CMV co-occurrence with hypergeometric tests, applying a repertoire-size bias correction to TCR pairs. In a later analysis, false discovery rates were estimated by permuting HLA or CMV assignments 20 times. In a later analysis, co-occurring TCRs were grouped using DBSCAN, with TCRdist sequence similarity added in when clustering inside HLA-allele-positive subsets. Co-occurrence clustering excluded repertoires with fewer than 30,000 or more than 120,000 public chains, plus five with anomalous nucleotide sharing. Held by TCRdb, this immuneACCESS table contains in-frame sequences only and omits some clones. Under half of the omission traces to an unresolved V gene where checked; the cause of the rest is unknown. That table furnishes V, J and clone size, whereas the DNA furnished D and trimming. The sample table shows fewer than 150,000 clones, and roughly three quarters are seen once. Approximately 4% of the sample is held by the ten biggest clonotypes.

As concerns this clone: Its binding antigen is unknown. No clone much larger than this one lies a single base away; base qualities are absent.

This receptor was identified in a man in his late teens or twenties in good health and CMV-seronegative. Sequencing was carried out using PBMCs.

The bases are TGTGCCAGCAGCTTAACGGGGGGAGGGAGGGCCGCTGTATCCTACAATGAGCAGTTCTTC. It translates to CASSLTGGGRAAVSYNEQFF. Here the chain combines TRBV7-3 and TRBJ2-1; 7 central bases correspond to TRBD2. From the germline V gene, CDR1 is SGHTA and CDR2 is FQGTGA. V is pruned by 0 bases and J by 1 base, leaving 15 bases of the junction without a gene match. CDR3 length: 20 amino acids, cysteine to phenylalanine. The kept DNA is CDR3 alone, 60 bases in frame from the first base.